These 8 T cell receptor beta chains originate from one sample sequenced in a study of blood T cell repertoires in COVID-19. Only in-frame clones appear in the TCRdb table, and some are missing; sequencing was by immunoSEQ multiplex PCR. The data show 250,000 or so clones, 80% to 90% seen once. Sequencing used peripheral blood. The receptors originated from a man aged 60-69 years with acute or convalescent COVID-19.

The rearrangement joins TRBV4-3 to TRBJ2-1; the D is unclear. The CDR3 extends over 15 amino acids. CDR1 is LGHNA, CDR2 YSLEER, per germline. The V and J ends lost 0 bases and 1 base respectively, with 7 bases between them. This CDR3 is CASSQDPRSYNEQFF. The CDR3 coding sequence is TGCGCCAGCAGCCAAGATCCCAGGTCCTACAATGAGCAGTTCTTC.

V gene TRBV12-3 or TRBV12-4 combines with J gene TRBJ2-7; 7 nucleotides agree with TRBD1. The junction had 8 bases not matched to a gene; V was cut back by 6 bases and J by 9 bases. The CDR3 is 12 amino acids. CDR3 sequence: CASRYGQVRQYF. In DNA form, the CDR3 reads TGTGCCAGCAGATACGGACAGGTGCGGCAGTACTTC.

The chain employs TRBV28 and TRBJ1-5; possible D gene TRBD1, 5 bases. The CDR3 consists of 15 residues. V lost 1 base and J 7 bases, leaving 14 bases between the germline ends. From germline, CDR1 is MDHEN and CDR2 SYDVKM. The CDR3 here is CASSLSPRANQPQHF. CDR3 sequence (DNA): TGTGCCAGCAGTTTATCCCCCAGGGCCAACCAGCCCCAGCATTTT.

The chain has TRBV7-3 and TRBJ1-2; 7 positions agree with TRBD1. V was pared by 4 bases and J by 8 bases, with 7 bases of the junction left unmatched. CDR1 is SGHTA, CDR2 FQGTGA, per germline. This CDR3 contains 13 residues. DNA of the CDR3: TGTGCCAGCAGCTCCGACAGGGCCGCGGGCTACACCTTC. This sequence encodes CASSSDRAAGYTF.

V usage is TRBV3-1 (or the pseudogene TRBV3-2) and J usage is TRBJ1-3; D gene ambiguous. The germline V gene encodes CDR1 LGHDT and CDR2 YNNKEL (reference sequence). Trimming pared 3 bases from V and 4 bases from J, leaving 10 bases between. The CDR3 contains 14 residues. The CDR3 protein is CASSQFGSGNTIYF. The CDR3 nucleotides read TGTGCCAGCAGCCAGTTCGGGTCCGGAAACACCATATATTTT.

For this clone: A read error may account for a junction end that differs from germline. The genes are TRBV18 and TRBJ1-4; D is perhaps TRBD1 (5 bases). This CDR3 has 15 amino acids. Germline loops: CDR1 KGHSH, CDR2 LQKENI. The CDR3 nucleotides are TGTGCCAGCTCCCCACAGGCGGCAACTAATGAAAAACTGTTTTTT. It translates to CASSPQAATNEKLFF. Complete variable domain (other parts from reference TRBV18 and TRBJ1-4): NAGVMQNPRHLVRRRGQEARLRCSPMKGHSHVYWYRQLPEEGLKFMVYLQKENIIDESGMPKERFSAEFPKEGPSILRIQQVVRGDSAAYFCASSPQAATNEKLFFGSGTQLSVL.

The chain carries TRBV6-5 and TRBJ1-2; 7 bases map to TRBD1. CDR1 and CDR2 (germline): MNHEY, SVGAGI. The CDR3 is 15 amino acids. Trimming removed 0 bases from V and 0 bases from J; junction bases left unmatched: 1. The CDR3 bases are TGTGCCAGCAGTTACTCCGGACAGGCTAACTATGGCTACACCTTC. This encodes CASSYSGQANYGYTF.

The chain is built from TRBV6-5 and TRBJ1-1; 7 positions match TRBD1. Losses at the gene ends were 4 bases for V and 1 base for J; bases not matched to a gene: 3. Germline V gives CDR1 MNHEY, CDR2 SVGAGI. The CDR3 consists of 14 residues. This chain's CDR3 is CASSWGTENTEAFF. In nucleotides, the CDR3 is TGTGCCAGCAGTTGGGGGACAGAGAACACTGAAGCTTTCTTT.